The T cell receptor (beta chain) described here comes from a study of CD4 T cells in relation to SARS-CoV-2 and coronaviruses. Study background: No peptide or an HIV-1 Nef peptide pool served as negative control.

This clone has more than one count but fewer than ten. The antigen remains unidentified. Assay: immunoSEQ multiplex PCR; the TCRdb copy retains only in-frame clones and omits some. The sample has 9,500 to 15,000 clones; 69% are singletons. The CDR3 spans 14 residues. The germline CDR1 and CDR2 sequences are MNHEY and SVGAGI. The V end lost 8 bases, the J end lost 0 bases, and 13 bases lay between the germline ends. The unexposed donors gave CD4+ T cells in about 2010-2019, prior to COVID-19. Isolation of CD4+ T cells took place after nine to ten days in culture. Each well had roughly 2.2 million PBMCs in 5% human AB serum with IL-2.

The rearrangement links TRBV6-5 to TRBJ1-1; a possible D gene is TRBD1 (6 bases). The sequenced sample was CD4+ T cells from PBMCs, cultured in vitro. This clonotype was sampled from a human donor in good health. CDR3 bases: TGTGCCAGCGTGACAGGACTCATGAACACTGAAGCTTTCTTT. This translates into CASVTGLMNTEAFF.